The rows below give T cell receptor beta chains drawn from one sample of a study of CD4 T cells in relation to SARS-CoV-2 and coronaviruses. Using immunoSEQ multiplex PCR, the repertoire was profiled, and TCRdb retains in-frame clones only, with some absent. The data hold just over 15,000 clones, with roughly three quarters observed a single time. These TCRs' antigens remain unknown. The sample consisted of CD4+ T cells from PBMCs, cultured in vitro. Receptor source: a human donor in good health. The CDR3 runs from the conserved cysteine through the conserved F or W. The D gene is left open where the match is weak. Clone size appears in some rows only: once, few, many, or a class for an expanded clone.

TRBV28	TRBJ1-2	-	-	TGTGCCAGCAGTTCATCCTATGGCTACACCTTC	CASSSSYGYTF
TRBV6-5	TRBJ1-5	-	-	TGTGCCAGCAGTTACTCGAAGGTTGGCAATCAGCCCCAGCATTTT	CASSYSKVGNQPQHF
TRBV7-3	TRBJ2-2	-	-	TGTGCCAGCAGCTTAAACGGCCTCGCCGGGAACACCGGGGAGCTGTTTTTT	CASSLNGLAGNTGELFF
TRBV19	TRBJ2-3	TRBD1	-	TGTGCCAGTAGTATGGCGACAGGGGGCTTCTCAGATACGCAGTATTTT	CASSMATGGFSDTQYF
TRBV19	TRBJ2-7	TRBD2	-	TGTGCCAGTAGGCGGGGACTAGCGGGAGACTACGAGCAGTACTTC	CASRRGLAGDYEQYF
TRBV11-1	TRBJ2-3	TRBD2	-	TGTGCCAGCAGCGACCGACTAGCGGGAGGGCCTACTACGCAGTATTTT	CASSDRLAGGPTTQYF
TRBV29-1	TRBJ2-7	TRBD2	-	TGCAGCGTAGCGGGAGATGGGGGCGAGCAGTACTTC	CSVAGDGGEQYF
TRBV11-3	TRBJ2-1	-	-	TGTGCCAGCAGCTTAGGGTTAGGGGGAGGTTACAATGAGCAGTTCTTC	CASSLGLGGGYNEQFF
TRBV10-3	TRBJ2-5	TRBD1	-	TGTGCCATCAGTGGCCGTACTGGACAGGGAGAGACCCAGTACTTC	CAISGRTGQGETQYF
TRBV20-1	TRBJ2-4	-	-	TGCAGTGCTAGACTAGGGGACATTCAGTACTTC	CSARLGDIQYF
TRBV7-9	TRBJ2-1	TRBD1	-	TGTGCCAGCAGCTTATTTGGGACAGGGGATTACAATGAGCAGTTCTTC	CASSLFGTGDYNEQFF
TRBV5-1	TRBJ1-1	-	-	TGCGCCAGCAGCCCCCGAGGACAGGAAGCTTTCTTT	CASSPRGQEAFF
TRBV5-4	TRBJ1-2	-	-	TGTGCCAGCAGCTCCGAGGGCAACTATGGCTACACCTTC	CASSSEGNYGYTF
TRBV3-1/TRBV3-2	TRBJ2-7	-	-	TGTGCCAGCAGCCAAGATTCGGGCGAGCCCTACGAGCAGTACTTC	CASSQDSGEPYEQYF
TRBV29-1	TRBJ1-1	-	-	TGCAGCGTTCAATCTCAGGGTTTTGAGGCTTTCTTT	CSVQSQGFEAFF
TRBV25-1	TRBJ2-7	-	-	TGTGCCAGCAGTGCAGACAGGACCTACGAGCAGTACTTC	CASSADRTYEQYF
TRBV19	TRBJ1-1	-	-	TGTGCCAGTATTAAGGTAGCAGGGAACACTGAAGCTTTCTTT	CASIKVAGNTEAFF
TRBV4-2	TRBJ2-1	-	-	TGTGCCAGCAGCCAAGAGACCACTGGACAGCAACAGTACAATGAGCAGTTCTTC	CASSQETTGQQQYNEQFF
TRBV12-3/TRBV12-4	TRBJ1-5	-	-	TGTGCCAGCAGTTCCGGTAGAAAGCCCCAGCATTTT	CASSSGRKPQHF
TRBV29-1	TRBJ2-1	TRBD1	-	TGCAGCGTGGAAAGTTGGGACAGAGACTCCTACAATGAGCAGTTCTTC	CSVESWDRDSYNEQFF
TRBV3-1/TRBV3-2	TRBJ2-7	-	-	TGTGCCAGCAGCCAAGATATGACCTCCTACGAGCAGTACTTC	CASSQDMTSYEQYF
TRBV7-8	TRBJ2-7	-	-	TGTGCCAGCAGCTTAGTAGGAGGACTTTCCTACGAGCAGTACTTC	CASSLVGGLSYEQYF
TRBV5-1	TRBJ2-1	TRBD1	-	TGCGCCAGCAGCTTGGCAGGGGGCCACGATGAGCAGTTCTTC	CASSLAGGHDEQFF
TRBV4-1	TRBJ1-2	-	-	TGCGCCAGCAGCCAAGGATTTTATTCTCCAGGATCTAACTATGGCTACACCTTC	CASSQGFYSPGSNYGYTF
TRBV28	TRBJ1-1	-	-	TGTGCCAGCAGCATCCCCAGGGCGGTGGACACTGAAGCTTTCTTT	CASSIPRAVDTEAFF
TRBV3-1/TRBV3-2	TRBJ1-4	-	few	TGTGCCAGCAGCCAAGGACAGGATTACGGAAAACTGTTTTTT	CASSQGQDYGKLFF
TRBV19	TRBJ2-2	-	-	TGTGCCAGCTGCCTGGGAAGCACCGGGGAGCTGTTTTTT	CASCLGSTGELFF
TRBV6-1	TRBJ1-3	-	-	TGTGCCAGCAGTGAAGAAGGGTTGGGAAACACCATATATTTT	CASSEEGLGNTIYF
TRBV5-1	TRBJ2-3	-	-	TGCGCCAGCAGCTTGGTGTCGCGTACAGATACGCAGTATTTT	CASSLVSRTDTQYF
TRBV7-5	TRBJ2-7	-	-	TGTGCCAGAAGCTGCCCCCCCCCTTTTAATAGCGGGAAGGTCGAGCAGTACTTC	CARSCPPPFNSGKVEQYF
TRBV15	TRBJ1-3	-	-	TGTGCCACCAGCAGATTTAGGGGGAGTGGAAACACCATATATTTT	CATSRFRGSGNTIYF
TRBV2	TRBJ2-3	TRBD2	once	TGTGCCAGCAGTGGGCTAGCGGCCACTAGCACAGATACGCAGTATTTT	CASSGLAATSTDTQYF
TRBV7-2	TRBJ2-7	-	-	TGTGCCAGCAGCTATCTGGGGGGGCGTCAACCCTACGAGCAGTACTTC	CASSYLGGRQPYEQYF
TRBV30	TRBJ2-1	TRBD2	medium-sized	TGTGCCTGGAGATCACTCGGGGGGGGGAATGAGCAGTTCTTC	CAWRSLGGGNEQFF
TRBV19	TRBJ1-1	TRBD1	-	TGTGCCAGTAGTAGCGGACAGGGGGAAGCTTTCTTT	CASSSGQGEAFF
TRBV28	TRBJ1-4	-	-	TGTGCCAGCAGTTCGGGATCAACTAATGAAAAACTGTTTTTT	CASSSGSTNEKLFF
TRBV27	TRBJ1-4	TRBD1	-	TGTGCCAGCAGTTTGACAGGGGCAGGGGAAAAACTGTTTTTT	CASSLTGAGEKLFF
TRBV19	TRBJ2-1	TRBD2	-	TGTGCCAGTAGTTCAGGACTAGCGGGAGTTCATTCCTACAATGAGCAGTTCTTC	CASSSGLAGVHSYNEQFF
TRBV19	TRBJ1-2	TRBD1	few	TGTGCCAGTAGACGTACCCCGGGACAGGGCGATGGCTACACCTTC	CASRRTPGQGDGYTF
TRBV5-4	TRBJ2-5	-	-	TGTGCCTCTCGGGTTTACGGGAGTGGGGGAGAGACCCAGTACTTC	CASRVYGSGGETQYF
TRBV19	TRBJ1-3	-	few	TGTGCCAGTACCCAGGAGGGGTGGCGAAACACCATATATTTT	CASTQEGWRNTIYF
TRBV7-3	TRBJ2-1	-	few	TGTGCCAGCAGCTTAGATGAGGGAGCCCTCTACAATGAGCAGTTCTTC	CASSLDEGALYNEQFF
TRBV6-5	TRBJ1-1	-	-	TGTGCCAGCAGTTACTGGCAGAACACTGAAGCTTTCTTT	CASSYWQNTEAFF
TRBV18	TRBJ1-2	TRBD1	few	TGTGCCAGCTCATCCGAGACAGGGGCCTATGGCTACACCTTC	CASSSETGAYGYTF
TRBV19	TRBJ1-1	-	-	TGTGCCAGTAGTATCCCTAGACAGGTGAACACTGAAGCTTTCTTT	CASSIPRQVNTEAFF
TRBV9	TRBJ2-1	-	once	TGTGCCAGCAGCGTAGACCTATCCCATGAGCAGTTCTTC	CASSVDLSHEQFF
TRBV11-2	TRBJ2-3	TRBD2	once	TGTGCCAGCAGCTGGGGGGAGCGGGAGACAGATACGCAGTATTTT	CASSWGERETDTQYF
TRBV9	TRBJ2-7	-	-	TGTGCCAGCGGCCCCCCCTCGCTCTACGAGCAGTACTTC	CASGPPSLYEQYF
TRBV9	TRBJ2-5	-	-	TGTGCCAGCAGCGCGGAGGGATTTGGAGAGACCCAGTACTTC	CASSAEGFGETQYF